This passage covers 26 T cell receptor beta chains from one sample sequenced in a study of T cell responses to AZD1222 COVID-19 vaccine. Sequencing was performed with immunoSEQ multiplex PCR; in TCRdb, only in-frame clones are kept and a portion is missing. Of around 140,000 clones in the sample, roughly 93% were seen once. Sequenced material: peripheral blood, taken 28 days after the second AZD1222 dose. The receptors come from an adult who received the AZD1222 COVID-19 vaccine.

This chain uses TRBV2 with TRBJ1-1; no definite D call. CDR3 size: 14 residues. Germline loops: CDR1 SNHLY, CDR2 FYNNEI. Trimming shortened V by 2 bases and J by 1 base, and 8 bases separated the two germline ends. CDR3 residues: CASSEMSANTEAFF. Here the CDR3 DNA reads TGTGCCAGCAGTGAAATGTCAGCGAACACTGAAGCTTTCTTT.

In its sample, this clone was seen once. The chain combines TRBV4-1 with TRBJ1-1; no firm D call. Per germline, CDR1 MGHRA and CDR2 YSYEKL. The germline V and J ends were trimmed by 0 bases and 4 bases, with 9 bases remaining between them. The CDR3 is 14 amino acids. CDR3 DNA sequence: TGCGCCAGCAGCCAAGATTTTCTGGGCACTGAAGCTTTCTTT. Its protein is CASSQDFLGTEAFF.

The J gene is TRBJ1-2, the V gene TRBV18; D not certain. V shed 3 bases and J shed 5 bases, with 10 bases lying between them. CDR3 size: 13 residues. Germline V lookup: CDR1 KGHSH, CDR2 LQKENI. CDR3 residues: CASSPGAAYGYTF. The CDR3 DNA is TGTGCCAGCTCACCGGGCGCCGCTTATGGCTACACCTTC. Supplemented by reference TRBV18 and TRBJ1-2, the full variable domain reads NAGVMQNPRHLVRRRGQEARLRCSPMKGHSHVYWYRQLPEEGLKFMVYLQKENIIDESGMPKERFSAEFPKEGPSILRIQQVVRGDSAAYFCASSPGAAYGYTFGSGTRLTVV.

This chain joins TRBV2 and TRBJ1-1; D is perhaps TRBD1 (5 bases). V was cut by 6 bases and J by 1 base, with 12 bases left in between. Looked up from germline, CDR1 is SNHLY and CDR2 is FYNNEI. The CDR3 consists of 14 residues. CDR3 DNA: TGTGCCAGCAGGGCCCATGGGGGGAACACTGAAGCTTTCTTT. The encoded protein is CASRAHGGNTEAFF.

The V gene is TRBV19, the J gene TRBJ1-5, with a possible D match to TRBD1 (5 bases). Germline-derived CDR1 and CDR2 are LNHDA and SQIVND (reference sequence). Trimming stripped 3 bases from V and 16 bases from J, with 16 bases between. The CDR3 covers 12 residues. CDR3 nucleotides: TGTGCCAGTAGTATCCGGGACGGCCCCCGCCATTTT. Encoded protein: CASSIRDGPRHF.

This chain uses TRBV10-3 with TRBJ2-7; 9 nucleotides match TRBD1. V was pared by 4 bases and J by 1 base, with 2 bases of the junction left unmatched. The CDR3 runs 14 residues. Germline V gene sequence: CDR1 ENHRY, CDR2 SYGVKD. CDR3 DNA sequence: TGTGCCATCAGTGGGACAGGGGAGTCCTACGAGCAGTACTTC. This codes for CAISGTGESYEQYF.

The CDR3 coding sequence is TGTGCCAGTAGTATACTCTGGGGTATCAAAGAGACCCAGTACTTC. Translated: CASSILWGIKETQYF. The V and J genes are TRBV19 and TRBJ2-5; D ambiguous. The CDR3 loop spans 15 amino acids. With 2 bases removed from V and 3 bases from J, the gap between germline ends came to 13 bases. The germline V gene encodes CDR1 LNHDA and CDR2 SQIVND (reference sequence).

The CDR3 sequence: CASSQKTGGYTF. CDR3 DNA sequence: TGTGCCAGCTCACAAAAGACAGGAGGCTACACCTTC. This sequence joins TRBV18 and TRBJ1-2; possibly TRBD1 for D (6 bases). Germline assignment: CDR1 KGHSH and CDR2 LQKENI. The CDR3 spans 12 residues. V gave up 4 bases and J gave up 8 bases, with 11 bases separating them. Full variable domain (outside the CDR3, taken from reference TRBV18 and TRBJ1-2): NAGVMQNPRHLVRRRGQEARLRCSPMKGHSHVYWYRQLPEEGLKFMVYLQKENIIDESGMPKERFSAEFPKEGPSILRIQQVVRGDSAAYFCASSQKTGGYTFGSGTRLTVV.

This chain joins TRBV27 and TRBJ1-4; D uncertain. Between the trimmed V and J ends, which lost 8 bases and 8 bases, there was a span of 12 bases. The CDR3 sequence is 12 residues long. Germline CDR1 is MNHEY and CDR2 is SMNVEV (reference sequence). In DNA form, the CDR3 reads TGTGCCAGCTCTCCCCCGGGCGAAAAACTGTTTTTT. This sequence encodes CASSPPGEKLFF.

The CDR3 region has the DNA TGTGCCAGCTCACCATCGACAGGGGAGCGTCAGCCCCAGCATTTT. It is translated as CASSPSTGERQPQHF. The chain recombines TRBV18 with TRBJ1-5; 8 bases fit TRBD1. CDR1 and CDR2 from the germline V gene are KGHSH and LQKENI. The CDR3 loop spans 15 amino acids. V lost 2 bases, J lost 6 bases, and 6 bases stayed unmatched.

This chain uses TRBV9 with TRBJ1-1, with 8 nucleotides matching TRBD1. CDR1 and CDR2 (germline): SGDLS, YYNGEE. CDR3 size: 15 residues. V lost 4 bases and J lost 5; bases outside the gene matches: 10. CDR3 nucleotide sequence: TGTGCCAGCAGCCCCCGACAGGGGTTCGGGACTGAAGCTTTCTTT. This gives the protein CASSPRQGFGTEAFF.

The sample holds a few counts of this clone. The chain joins TRBV7-9 to TRBJ2-6; 7 bases match TRBD1. The CDR3 is made up of 18 amino acids. With 1 base clipped from V and 0 bases from J, the junction kept 6 bases outside the gene matches. Germline V CDR1 and CDR2: SEHNR, FQNEAQ (reference sequence). The CDR3 reads CASSLGSGGYSGANVLTF. The CDR3 DNA reads as TGTGCCAGCAGCTTAGGGTCAGGGGGTTACTCTGGGGCCAACGTCCTGACTTTC.

This chain connects TRBV6-5 to TRBJ2-3, with 8 nucleotides matching TRBD2. V dropped 2 bases and J dropped 1; count of bases not matched to a gene: 5. Germline CDR1 is MNHEY and CDR2 is SVGAGI. The CDR3 consists of 16 residues. The CDR3 nucleotides are TGTGCCAGCAGTTACGGGGGGACTAGTGGCACAGATACGCAGTATTTT. This codes for CASSYGGTSGTDTQYF.

The rearrangement uses TRBV7-9 and TRBJ1-1, with a weak D call TRBD1 (6 bases). This CDR3 spans 15 amino acids. V was clipped by 5 bases and J by 5 bases, with 18 bases between them. CDR1 and CDR2 (germline): SEHNR, FQNEAQ (reference sequence). CDR3 nucleotides: TGTGCCAGCAGCCCAGGCGAGGGGGTTGGAACTGAAGCTTTCTTT. Amino acid sequence: CASSPGEGVGTEAFF.

The V gene is TRBV27, the J gene TRBJ2-7; D is possibly TRBD2 (5 bases). The CDR3 has 13 amino acids. Germline-derived CDR1 and CDR2 are MNHEY and SMNVEV (reference sequence). V was clipped by 5 bases and J by 2 bases, with 10 bases between them. Here the CDR3 DNA reads TGTGCCAGCAGTCCCGGGGTCACCTACGAGCAGTACTTC. Translation: CASSPGVTYEQYF.

The chain uses TRBV5-1 and TRBJ1-4; D is perhaps TRBD1 (5 bases). Between the trimmed V and J ends, which lost 4 bases and 6 bases, there was a span of 16 bases. This CDR3 has 15 residues. Germline V gene sequence: CDR1 SGHRS, CDR2 YFSETQ. The CDR3 nucleotides read TGCGCCAGCAGCCCTACCGGGACCCTGTATGAAAAACTGTTTTTT. Its translation: CASSPTGTLYEKLFF.

The chain is built from TRBV7-8 and TRBJ2-1, with 7 nucleotides matching TRBD2. V gave up 5 bases and J gave up 7 bases; unmatched junction bases: 5. The CDR3 sequence is 13 residues long. The germline V gene encodes CDR1 SGHVS and CDR2 FQNEAQ. As DNA, the CDR3 is TGTGCCAGCAGCCGACTAGCAGAGAATGAGCAGTTCTTC. Translating it yields CASSRLAENEQFF.

The chain is built from TRBV7-9 and TRBJ1-1; unclear D gene. The CDR3 is made up of 14 amino acids. The V end was cut by 0 bases, the J end by 1 base, with 6 bases between. CDR1 and CDR2 from the germline V gene are SEHNR and FQNEAQ (reference sequence). In nucleotides, the CDR3 is TGTGCCAGCAGCTTAGCGCTCCCGAACACTGAAGCTTTCTTT. It yields the protein CASSLALPNTEAFF.

The chain uses TRBV2 and TRBJ2-1, with D hard to call. CDR1 is SNHLY, CDR2 FYNNEI, per germline. The V gene lost 9 bases and the J gene lost 6 bases, with 6 bases spanning the gap. The CDR3 spans 10 residues. CDR3 DNA sequence: TGTGCCAGAGGAAGCAATGAGCAGTTCTTC. It encodes CARGSNEQFF. The full variable domain, its missing parts supplied by reference TRBV2 and TRBJ2-1, is EPEVTQTPSHQVTQMGQEVILRCVPISNHLYFYWYRQILGQKVEFLVSFYNNEISEKSEIFDDQFSVERPDGSNFTLKIRSTKLEDSAMYFCARGSNEQFFGPGTRLTVL.

J is TRBJ1-5 and V is TRBV5-5; 8 bases match TRBD1. Per the germline V gene, CDR1 is SGHKS and CDR2 is YYEKEE (reference sequence). J lost 3 bases, V lost 4 bases, and 6 bases had no gene match. This CDR3 contains 15 residues. The CDR3 sequence is CASSQTGVLNQPQHF. In DNA, the CDR3 is TGTGCCAGCAGCCAGACAGGGGTCCTCAATCAGCCCCAGCATTTT.

This clone was seen just once. The chain employs TRBV19 and TRBJ2-1; the D is unclear. In germline, CDR1 is LNHDA, CDR2 SQIVND (reference sequence). There are 14 residues in the CDR3. V lost 4 bases to trimming and J lost 2 bases, with 9 bases between them. CDR3 sequence: CASSKAGAYNEQFF. As DNA, the CDR3 is TGTGCCAGTAGTAAGGCAGGTGCCTACAATGAGCAGTTCTTC.

This clone was seen only once. This chain's CDR3 is CASSLTGAYGNTIYF. DNA for the CDR3: TGTGCCAGCAGCTTAACAGGGGCTTACGGAAACACCATATATTTT. The chain joins TRBV7-3 to TRBJ1-3; weak D call: TRBD1 (5 bases). This CDR3 has 15 residues. V was pared by 0 bases and J by 4 bases, with 10 bases between. Germline V lookup: CDR1 SGHTA, CDR2 FQGTGA. Based on the CDR3 plus reference TRBV7-3 and TRBJ1-3, the full variable domain is GAGVSQTPSNKVTEKGKYVELRCDPISGHTALYWYRQSLGQGPEFLIYFQGTGAADDSGLPNDRFFAVRPEGSVSTLKIQRTERGDSAVYLCASSLTGAYGNTIYFGEGSWLTVV.

V usage is TRBV15 and J usage is TRBJ2-7; no reliable D call. The CDR3 totals 13 residues. The germline gives CDR1 LNHNV, CDR2 YYDKDF (reference sequence). The V end was cut by 5 bases, the J end by 2 bases, with 10 bases between. This CDR3 reads CATSPGPTYEQYF. CDR3 nucleotides: TGTGCCACCAGCCCAGGACCAACCTACGAGCAGTACTTC.

The rearrangement uses TRBV6-1 and TRBJ1-3; D is ambiguous. The CDR3 covers 14 residues. CDR1 is MNHNS and CDR2 is SASEGT in the germline V gene. The V and J ends lost 1 base and 8 bases respectively, with 12 bases between them. The CDR3 bases are TGTGCCAGCAGTGAAGGCAGTTTCGGGTACACCATATATTTT. Translation gives CASSEGSFGYTIYF.

This chain uses TRBV7-9 with TRBJ1-1; no reliable D call. V shed 2 bases and J shed 5 bases, with 9 bases lying between them. The CDR3 length is 13 residues. Germline CDR1 is SEHNR and CDR2 is FQNEAQ (reference sequence). The CDR3 region is CASSLNGRTEAFF. CDR3 nucleotide sequence: TGTGCCAGCAGCTTAAACGGACGGACTGAAGCTTTCTTT.

The chain links TRBV7-9 to TRBJ1-2; D unclear. The CDR3 is 14 amino acids. Trimming left V 1 base short and J 8 bases short, with 14 bases between. Germline CDR1 SEHNR, CDR2 FQNEAQ (reference sequence). CDR3 residues: CASSLGVRPGGYTF. DNA of the CDR3: TGTGCCAGCAGCTTAGGCGTTCGACCCGGGGGCTACACCTTC.